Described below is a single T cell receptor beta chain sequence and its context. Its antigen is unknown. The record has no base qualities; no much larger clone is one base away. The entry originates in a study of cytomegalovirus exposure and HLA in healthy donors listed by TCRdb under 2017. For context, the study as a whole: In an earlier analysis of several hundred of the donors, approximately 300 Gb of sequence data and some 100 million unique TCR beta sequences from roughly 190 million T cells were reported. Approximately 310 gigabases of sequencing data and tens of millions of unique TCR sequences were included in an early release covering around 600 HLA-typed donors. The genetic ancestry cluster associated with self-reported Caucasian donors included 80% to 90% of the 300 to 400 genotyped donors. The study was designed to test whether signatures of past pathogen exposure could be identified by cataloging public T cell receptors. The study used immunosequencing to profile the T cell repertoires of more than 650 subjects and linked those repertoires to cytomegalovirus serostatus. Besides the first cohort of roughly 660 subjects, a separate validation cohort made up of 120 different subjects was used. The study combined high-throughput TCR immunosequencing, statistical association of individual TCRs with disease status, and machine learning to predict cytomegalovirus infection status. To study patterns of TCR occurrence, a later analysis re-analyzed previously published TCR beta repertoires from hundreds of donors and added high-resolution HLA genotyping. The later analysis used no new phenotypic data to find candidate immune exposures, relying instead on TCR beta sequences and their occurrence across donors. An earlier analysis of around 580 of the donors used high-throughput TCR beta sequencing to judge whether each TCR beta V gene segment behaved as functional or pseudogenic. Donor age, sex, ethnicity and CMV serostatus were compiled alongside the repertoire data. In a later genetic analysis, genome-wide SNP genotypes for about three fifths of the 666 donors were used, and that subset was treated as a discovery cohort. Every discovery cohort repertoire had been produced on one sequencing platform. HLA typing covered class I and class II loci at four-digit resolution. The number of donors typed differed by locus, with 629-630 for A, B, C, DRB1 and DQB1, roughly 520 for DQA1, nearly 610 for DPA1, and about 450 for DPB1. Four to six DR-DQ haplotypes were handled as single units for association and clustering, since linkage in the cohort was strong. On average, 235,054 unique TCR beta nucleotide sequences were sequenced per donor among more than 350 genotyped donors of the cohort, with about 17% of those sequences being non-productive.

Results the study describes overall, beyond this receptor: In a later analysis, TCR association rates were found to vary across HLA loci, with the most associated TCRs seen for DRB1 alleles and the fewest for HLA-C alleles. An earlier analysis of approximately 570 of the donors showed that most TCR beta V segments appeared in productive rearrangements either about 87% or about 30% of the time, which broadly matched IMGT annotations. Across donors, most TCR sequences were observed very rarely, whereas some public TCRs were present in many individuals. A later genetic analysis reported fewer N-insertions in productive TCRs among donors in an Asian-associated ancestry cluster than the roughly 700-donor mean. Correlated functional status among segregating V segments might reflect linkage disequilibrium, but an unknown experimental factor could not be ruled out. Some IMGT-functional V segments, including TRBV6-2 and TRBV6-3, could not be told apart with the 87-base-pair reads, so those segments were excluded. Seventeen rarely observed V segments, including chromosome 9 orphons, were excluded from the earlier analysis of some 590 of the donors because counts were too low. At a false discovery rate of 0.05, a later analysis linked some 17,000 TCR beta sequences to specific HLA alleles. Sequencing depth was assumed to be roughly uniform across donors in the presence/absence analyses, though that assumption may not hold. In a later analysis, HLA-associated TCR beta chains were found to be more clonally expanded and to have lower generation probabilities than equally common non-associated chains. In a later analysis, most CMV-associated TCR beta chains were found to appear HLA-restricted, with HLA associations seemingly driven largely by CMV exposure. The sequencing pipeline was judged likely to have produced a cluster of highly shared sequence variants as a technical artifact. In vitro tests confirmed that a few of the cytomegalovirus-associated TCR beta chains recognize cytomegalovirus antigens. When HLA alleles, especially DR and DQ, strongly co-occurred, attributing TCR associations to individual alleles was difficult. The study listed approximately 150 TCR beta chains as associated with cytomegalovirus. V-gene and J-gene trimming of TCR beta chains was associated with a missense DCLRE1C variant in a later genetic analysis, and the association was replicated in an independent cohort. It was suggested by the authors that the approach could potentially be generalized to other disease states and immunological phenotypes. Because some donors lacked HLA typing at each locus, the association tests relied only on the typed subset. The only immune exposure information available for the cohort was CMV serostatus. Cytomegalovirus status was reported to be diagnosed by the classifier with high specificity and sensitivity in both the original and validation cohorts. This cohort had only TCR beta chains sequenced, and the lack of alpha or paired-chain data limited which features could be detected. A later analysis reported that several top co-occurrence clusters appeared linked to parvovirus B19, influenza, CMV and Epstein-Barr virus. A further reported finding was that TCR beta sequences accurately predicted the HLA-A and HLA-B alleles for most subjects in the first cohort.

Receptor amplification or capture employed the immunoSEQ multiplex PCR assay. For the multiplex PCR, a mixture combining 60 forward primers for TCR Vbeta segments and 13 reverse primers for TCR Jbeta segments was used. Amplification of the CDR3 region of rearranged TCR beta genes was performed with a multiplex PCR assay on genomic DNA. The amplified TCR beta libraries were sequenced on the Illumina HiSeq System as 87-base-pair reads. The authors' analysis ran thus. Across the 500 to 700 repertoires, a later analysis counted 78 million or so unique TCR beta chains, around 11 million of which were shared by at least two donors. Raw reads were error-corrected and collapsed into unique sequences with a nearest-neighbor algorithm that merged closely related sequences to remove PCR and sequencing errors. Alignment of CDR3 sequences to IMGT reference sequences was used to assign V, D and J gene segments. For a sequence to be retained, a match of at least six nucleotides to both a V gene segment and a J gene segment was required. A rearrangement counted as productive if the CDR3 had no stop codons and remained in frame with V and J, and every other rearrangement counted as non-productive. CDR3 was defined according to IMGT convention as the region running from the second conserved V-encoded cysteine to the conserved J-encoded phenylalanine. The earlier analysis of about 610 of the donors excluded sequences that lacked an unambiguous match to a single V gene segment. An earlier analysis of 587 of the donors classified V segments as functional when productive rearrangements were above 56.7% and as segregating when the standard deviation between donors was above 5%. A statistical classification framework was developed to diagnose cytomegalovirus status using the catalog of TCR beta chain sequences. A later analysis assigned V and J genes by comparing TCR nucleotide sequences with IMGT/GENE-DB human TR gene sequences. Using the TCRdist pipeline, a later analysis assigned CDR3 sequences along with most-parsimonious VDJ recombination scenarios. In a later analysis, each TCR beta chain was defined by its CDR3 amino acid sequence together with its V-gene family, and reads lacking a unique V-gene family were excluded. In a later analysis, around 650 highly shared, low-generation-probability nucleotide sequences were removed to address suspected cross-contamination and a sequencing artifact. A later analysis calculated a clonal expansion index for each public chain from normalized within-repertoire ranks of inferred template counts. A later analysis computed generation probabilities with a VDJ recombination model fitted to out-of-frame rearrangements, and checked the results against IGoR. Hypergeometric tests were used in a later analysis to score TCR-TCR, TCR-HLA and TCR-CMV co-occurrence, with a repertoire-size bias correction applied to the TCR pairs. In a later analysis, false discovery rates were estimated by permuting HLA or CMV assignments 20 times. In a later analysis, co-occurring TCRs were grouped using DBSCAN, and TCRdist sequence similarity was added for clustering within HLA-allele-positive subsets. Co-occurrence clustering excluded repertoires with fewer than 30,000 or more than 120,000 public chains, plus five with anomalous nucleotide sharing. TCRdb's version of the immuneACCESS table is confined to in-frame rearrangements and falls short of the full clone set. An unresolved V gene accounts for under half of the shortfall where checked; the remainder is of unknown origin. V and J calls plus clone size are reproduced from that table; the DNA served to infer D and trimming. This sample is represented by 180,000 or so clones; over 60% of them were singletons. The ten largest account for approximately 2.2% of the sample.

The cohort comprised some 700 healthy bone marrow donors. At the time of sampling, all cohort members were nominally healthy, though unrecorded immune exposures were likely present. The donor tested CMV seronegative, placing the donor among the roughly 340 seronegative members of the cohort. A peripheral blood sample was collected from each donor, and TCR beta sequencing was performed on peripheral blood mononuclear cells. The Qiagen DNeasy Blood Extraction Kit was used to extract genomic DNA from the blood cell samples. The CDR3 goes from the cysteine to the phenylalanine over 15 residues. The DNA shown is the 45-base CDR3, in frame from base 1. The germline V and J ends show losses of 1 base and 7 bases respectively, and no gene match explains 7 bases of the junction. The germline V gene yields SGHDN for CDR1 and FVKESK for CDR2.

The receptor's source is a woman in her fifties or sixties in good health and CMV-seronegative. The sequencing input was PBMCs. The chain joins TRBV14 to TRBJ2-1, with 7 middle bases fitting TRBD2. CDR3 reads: CASSQVAGVGNEQFF. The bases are TGTGCCAGCAGCCAAGTTGCGGGAGTCGGGAATGAGCAGTTCTTC.